Listed here are 32 T cell receptor beta chains from one sample, sequenced in a study of blood T cells in healthy people across ages. Using a J-beta primer mix together with a sample-barcoded 5' primer, a second PCR was run for about 6 to 11 cycles. TCRdb re-called the 5' RACE reads through MiXCR, storing one row per CDR3 protein. The sample shows over 450,000 distinct CDR3 sequences, about 24% of them seen only once. This sample also appeared in a second study, on T cells of mothers and their children.

Sequenced material: blood. The receptors derive from a boy younger than 18 in good health.

V usage is TRBV5-6 and J usage is TRBJ2-1; no clear D. The DNA end is more similar to TRBJ2-7, so the J call may be wrong. Per germline, CDR1 SGHDT and CDR2 YYEEEE. The CDR3 has 11 residues. In DNA, the CDR3 is TGTGCCAGCAGCTTTGGGCTCGAGCAGTACTTC. It codes for CASSFGLEQYF.

J is TRBJ1-1 and V is TRBV5-1, with D uncertain. The CDR3 sequence is 13 residues long. Germline-derived CDR1 and CDR2 are SGHRS and YFSETQ. The ends were cut back, 0 bases at V and 3 bases at J, with 6 bases in the middle. The CDR3 protein is CASSLGLDTEAFF. The CDR3, as DNA: TGCGCCAGCAGCTTGGGACTGGACACTGAAGCTTTCTTT.

The V and J genes are TRBV15 and TRBJ1-2; D unclear. The V and J ends lost 0 bases and 8 bases respectively, with 13 bases between them. There are 14 residues in the CDR3. Per germline, CDR1 LNHNV and CDR2 YYDKDF (reference sequence). The CDR3 sequence: CATSRDKGVGGYTF. CDR3 sequence (DNA): TGTGCCACCAGCAGAGATAAAGGCGTAGGAGGCTACACCTTC.

This clonotype has a count of ten or more. The chain is built from TRBV28 and TRBJ1-3; 7 bases fit TRBD1. The CDR3 loop spans 15 amino acids. Germline loops: CDR1 MDHEN, CDR2 SYDVKM. The V segment lost 6 bases and the J segment 7 bases; nucleotides outside the gene matches: 12. The CDR3 DNA sequence: TGTGCCAGCAGCCTCCAGGAAGGGGGCATCAACACCATATATTTT. It encodes CASSLQEGGINTIYF.

V gene TRBV9 combines with J gene TRBJ2-5, with D uncertain. V was clipped by 1 base and J by 5 bases, with 9 bases between them. CDR1 SGDLS and CDR2 YYNGEE come from the germline V gene. CDR3 size: 13 residues. CDR3 coding DNA: TGTGCCAGCAGCGTATCCGTTTCGGAGACCCAGTACTTC. Protein sequence: CASSVSVSETQYF.

In its sample, this clonotype was seen a few times. The chain has TRBV7-9 and TRBJ2-1, with D perhaps being TRBD1 or TRBD2 (6 bases each). Trimming stripped 4 bases from V and 9 bases from J, with 19 bases between. CDR1 is SEHNR, CDR2 FQNEAQ, per germline (reference sequence). The CDR3 is made up of 15 amino acids. CDR3 amino acids: CASSSPGRRGAEQFF. In nucleotides, the CDR3 is TGTGCCAGCAGCTCTCCCGGTCGGAGGGGGGCTGAGCAGTTCTTC.

V usage is TRBV29-1 and J usage is TRBJ1-2; a weak D match, TRBD1 (6 bases). V was pared by 4 bases and J by 4 bases, with 16 bases between. Germline V gene data show CDR1 as SQVTM and CDR2 as ANQGSEA. The CDR3 covers 14 residues. For the CDR3, the DNA is TGCAGCGTTGGGGGGGGCGGGGCAGCCTATGGCTACACCTTC. This translates into CSVGGGGAAYGYTF.

This clonotype was counted only a few times. The genes are TRBV5-1 and TRBJ1-1, with D possibly being TRBD1 (6 bases). Deletions cut 1 base from V and 4 bases from J, with 14 bases between. The CDR3 is 15 residues long. Germline values: CDR1 SGHRS, CDR2 YFSETQ. The CDR3 loop is CASSLQGSRGTEAFF. As DNA, the CDR3 is TGCGCCAGCAGCTTGCAGGGGTCCCGAGGCACTGAAGCTTTCTTT. The whole variable domain, remainder taken from reference TRBV5-1 and TRBJ1-1, is KAGVTQTPRYLIKTRGQQVTLSCSPISGHRSVSWYQQTPGQGLQFLFEYFSETQRNKGNFPGRFSGRQFSNSRSEMNVSTLELGDSALYLCASSLQGSRGTEAFFGQGTRLTVV.

This clonotype was observed at least ten times. This chain joins TRBV10-3 and TRBJ2-5; D is perhaps TRBD1 (6 bases). The CDR3 covers 13 residues. The germline V and J ends were trimmed by 10 bases and 1 base, with 13 bases remaining between them. Germline V gene data show CDR1 as ENHRY and CDR2 as SYGVKD. As DNA, the CDR3 is TGTGCCACCTTAGACAGGACCCAAGAGACCCAGTACTTC. Its translation: CATLDRTQETQYF.

This clonotype was recorded a few times. V and J are TRBV6-5 and TRBJ2-3; 7 nucleotides match TRBD2. The CDR3 consists of 16 residues. With 1 base clipped from V and 2 bases from J, the junction kept 6 bases outside the gene matches. Germline CDR1 and CDR2: MNHEY and SVGAGI. CDR3 DNA: TGTGCCAGCAGTTACTGGGCGGGGGTTACCACAGATACGCAGTATTTT. Its protein product is CASSYWAGVTTDTQYF.

This clonotype was counted at least ten times. V usage is TRBV7-9 and J usage is TRBJ2-7, with 8 nucleotides matching TRBD2. The germline gives CDR1 SEHNR, CDR2 FQNEAQ (reference sequence). The J segment lost 3 bases and the V segment lost 7 bases, leaving 5 bases of the junction unmatched. This CDR3 has 13 residues. CDR3 region: CASKTAGGYEQYF. The CDR3, as DNA: TGTGCCAGCAAAACGGCGGGAGGCTACGAGCAGTACTTC. The complete variable domain, with remaining parts taken from reference TRBV7-9 and TRBJ2-7, reads DTGVSQNPRHKITKRGQNVTFRCDPISEHNRLYWYRQTLGQGPEFLTYFQNEAQLEKSRLLSDRFSAERPKGSFSTLEIQRTEQGDSAMYLCASKTAGGYEQYFGPGTRLTVT.

This clonotype was observed a handful of times. The chain carries TRBV20-1 and TRBJ2-5, with 7 bases matching TRBD1. Germline V gives CDR1 DFQATT, CDR2 SNEGSKA (reference sequence). This CDR3 is built from 14 residues. With V trimmed by 5 bases and J by 2 bases, 8 bases remained unmatched. DNA of the CDR3: TGCAGTGCTGCCGAACAGGGGCTACAAGAGACCCAGTACTTC. Translated, it gives CSAAEQGLQETQYF.

The V and J genes are TRBV4-3 and TRBJ2-5; TRBD2 matches at 8 bases. The CDR3 is 19 residues long. The germline gives CDR1 LGHNA, CDR2 YSLEER. Trimming at V came to 0 bases and at J to 1 base, leaving 13 bases not matched to a gene. The CDR3 DNA sequence: TGCGCCAGCAGCCAAGATCGGGCGCGGGGGGCAGGCCCCCAAGAGACCCAGTACTTC. Its translation: CASSQDRARGAGPQETQYF.

In its sample, this clonotype was seen a few times. V and J are TRBV7-6 and TRBJ1-1, with D hard to call. Germline V lookup: CDR1 SGHVS, CDR2 FNYEAQ. V was pared by 4 bases and J by 5 bases, with 8 bases between. The CDR3 contains 12 residues. The CDR3 loop is CASSYESTEAFF. CDR3 nucleotide sequence: TGTGCCAGCAGCTATGAAAGTACTGAAGCTTTCTTT.

The chain combines TRBV28 with TRBJ1-5; no clear D gene. Trimming removed 3 bases at V and 0 bases at J, with 9 bases between. This CDR3 is built from 15 residues. Germline assignment: CDR1 MDHEN and CDR2 SYDVKM. This chain's CDR3 is CASSFGSHSNQPQHF. In nucleotides, the CDR3 is TGTGCCAGCAGTTTCGGCAGTCATAGCAATCAGCCCCAGCATTTT.

The chain is built from TRBV12-3 or TRBV12-4 and TRBJ1-1, with D possibly being TRBD1 (5 bases). With 2 bases removed from V and 3 bases from J, the gap between germline ends came to 13 bases. The CDR3 loop spans 15 amino acids. The chain's CDR3 is CASSLTEGIYTEAFF. In nucleotides, the CDR3 is TGTGCCAGCAGTTTAACCGAGGGGATTTACACTGAAGCTTTCTTT.

The genes are TRBV7-9 and TRBJ2-3; TRBD2 agrees at 7 bases. The CDR3 runs 16 residues. The germline gives CDR1 SEHNR, CDR2 FQNEAQ (reference sequence). After removal of 5 bases from V and 0 bases from J, the junction contained 8 bases not matched to a gene. In nucleotides, the CDR3 is TGTGCCAGCAGCCTTAGCGGGCACCCTAGCACAGATACGCAGTATTTT. This gives the protein CASSLSGHPSTDTQYF.

CDR3 sequence reads: CASSPEAGGLNEQFF. CDR3 sequence (DNA): TGTGCCAGCAGTCCAGAAGCGGGGGGGCTCAATGAGCAGTTCTTC. The V gene is TRBV7-2, the J gene TRBJ2-1; 10 positions agree with TRBD2. Germline V gene lookup returns CDR1 SGHTA and CDR2 FQGNSA. V dropped 6 bases and J dropped 6; count of bases not matched to a gene: 8. The CDR3 loop spans 15 amino acids.

This clonotype turned up a few times. The CDR3 DNA follows: TGTGCCAGCAGCCAAATAGACAGGGACGAAGGAAGAATCACCGGGGAGCTGTTTTTT. It codes for CASSQIDRDEGRITGELFF. The chain joins TRBV4-2 to TRBJ2-2; TRBD1 agrees at 7 bases. The CDR3 consists of 19 residues. Looked up from germline, CDR1 is LGHNA and CDR2 is YNFKEQ. Trimming at V came to 2 bases and at J to 4 bases, leaving 16 bases not matched to a gene.

This clonotype was counted a few times. This sequence joins TRBV4-2 and TRBJ2-7; TRBD2 agrees at 8 bases. The CDR3 is made up of 17 amino acids. CDR1 LGHNA and CDR2 YNFKEQ come from the germline V gene. After removal of 0 bases from V and 0 bases from J, the junction contained 7 bases not matched to a gene. The CDR3 DNA follows: TGTGCCAGCAGCCAAGAGCTAGCGACTAGCGACTCCTACGAGCAGTACTTC. Translated, it gives CASSQELATSDSYEQYF.

The gene calls are TRBV4-1 and TRBJ2-7; D is unresolved. The CDR3 sequence is 15 residues long. Trimming removed 1 base at V and 5 bases at J, with 15 bases between. Germline assignment: CDR1 MGHRA and CDR2 YSYEKL. The CDR3 loop is CASSQVLVQTNEQYF. CDR3 in DNA: TGCGCCAGCAGCCAAGTTCTCGTTCAGACGAACGAGCAGTACTTC.

The V call is TRBV28, the J call TRBJ1-2; tentatively, D is TRBD1 (6 bases). Germline V gives CDR1 MDHEN, CDR2 SYDVKM. The CDR3 covers 14 residues. Trimming took 10 bases from V and 4 from J, leaving 19 bases between them. Here the CDR3 DNA reads TGTGCCACCATGCCAGGGGTTTCCCCCTATGGCTACACCTTC. Encoded protein: CATMPGVSPYGYTF.

This sequence joins TRBV4-1 and TRBJ2-6, with a tentative D call TRBD1 (6 bases). The length of the CDR3 is 13 residues. Germline V lookup: CDR1 MGHRA, CDR2 YSYEKL. Trimming pared 1 base from V and 12 bases from J, leaving 10 bases between. The CDR3 is CASSQVDSRVLTF. DNA for the CDR3: TGCGCCAGCAGCCAAGTGGACAGCCGCGTCCTGACTTTC.

This clonotype was seen a handful of times. The V gene is TRBV5-6, the J gene TRBJ1-2; D possibly corresponds to TRBD1 (5 bases). Germline-derived CDR1 and CDR2 are SGHDT and YYEEEE. V was shortened by 1 base and J by 13 bases, with 14 bases between the two germline ends. The length of the CDR3 is 12 residues. The CDR3, as DNA: TGTGCCAGCAGCTTGTACTCCGGGGCCCTCACCTTC. It codes for CASSLYSGALTF.

The CDR3 is CATSPRGGTYNEQFF. CDR3 DNA sequence: TGTGCCACCAGCCCGAGGGGGGGTACCTACAATGAGCAGTTCTTC. This sequence joins TRBV15 and TRBJ2-1; D is possibly TRBD2 (7 bases). Germline lookup yields CDR1 LNHNV and CDR2 YYDKDF (reference sequence). V was trimmed by 5 bases and J by 2 bases, leaving 13 bases between them. CDR3 length equals 15 residues.

V usage is TRBV6-4 and J usage is TRBJ2-7; 8 bases match TRBD2. Germline trimming cut 3 bases from V and 3 bases from J; bases unmatched to any gene: 7. This CDR3 spans 15 amino acids. Germline lookup yields CDR1 MRHNA and CDR2 SNTAGT. CDR3 sequence reads: CASSEELAADYEQYF. CDR3 coding DNA: TGTGCCAGCAGTGAGGAACTAGCGGCCGACTACGAGCAGTACTTC.

The rearrangement links TRBV27 to TRBJ2-5, with 10 bases matching TRBD2. Near its end, the DNA agrees better with TRBJ2-1, so the J call may be wrong. The CDR3 totals 17 residues. Germline loops: CDR1 MNHEY, CDR2 SMNVEV (reference sequence). CDR3 sequence (DNA): TGTGCCAGCAGTTTACGGTCGGGCCTAGCGGGAGTCTATGAGCAGTTCTTC. This encodes CASSLRSGLAGVYEQFF.

This clonotype was observed a few times. J is TRBJ1-1 and V is TRBV7-8, with D unclear. V was clipped by 0 bases and J by 5 bases, with 16 bases between them. Germline assignment: CDR1 SGHVS and CDR2 FQNEAQ. The CDR3 is 16 residues long. This CDR3 reads CASSLALTRVGTEAFF. CDR3 DNA: TGTGCCAGCAGCTTAGCGCTAACAAGGGTTGGGACTGAAGCTTTCTTT.

V is TRBV20-1 and J is TRBJ1-5; no clear D. The CDR3 contains 12 residues. V lost 3 bases and J lost 5, with 8 bases in between. CDR1 is DFQATT and CDR2 is SNEGSKA in the germline V gene (reference sequence). The CDR3 coding sequence is TGCAGTGCTAGGCCCGACCATCAGCCCCAGCATTTT. Translating it yields CSARPDHQPQHF.

This rearrangement joins TRBV28 to TRBJ1-1; D is undetermined. This CDR3 has 14 amino acids. Germline CDR1 reads MDHEN; CDR2 reads SYDVKM. The germline V and J ends were trimmed by 3 bases and 5 bases, with 13 bases remaining between them. CDR3 nucleotides: TGTGCCAGCAGTTTCGTCTGGGGTCGGACTGAAGCTTTCTTT. Encoded protein: CASSFVWGRTEAFF.

This clonotype occurred a few times. DNA for the CDR3: TGTGCCAGCAGTTACTTGTCTACGGGAGGCACCTTC. Translated, it gives CASSYLSTGGTF. The rearrangement uses TRBV6-2 or TRBV6-3 and TRBJ1-2; no reliable D call. The germline V gene encodes CDR1 MNHEY and CDR2 SVGEGT. With 1 base removed from V and 13 bases from J, the gap between germline ends came to 13 bases. The CDR3 consists of 12 residues.

This chain joins TRBV6-2 or TRBV6-3 and TRBJ2-7; D is undetermined. Trimming took off 2 bases at V and 3 bases at J, with 5 bases between the two ends. Germline assignment: CDR1 MNHEY and CDR2 SVGEGT. The CDR3 is made up of 12 amino acids. CDR3 sequence: CASSYPDYEQYF. The CDR3 nucleotides read TGTGCCAGCAGTTACCCTGACTACGAGCAGTACTTC.